Following are 6 T cell receptor beta chains from one sample sequenced in a study of blood T cell repertoires in COVID-19. Produced via immunoSEQ multiplex PCR; TCRdb's table is partial and in-frame only. Here the sample spans some 170,000 clones, over 75% being singletons. Specimen: peripheral blood. The origin of the receptors is a man in his sixties or seventies with acute or convalescent COVID-19.

The rearrangement joins TRBV4-3 to TRBJ2-1; 7 positions agree with TRBD2. This CDR3 has 15 residues. The germline gives CDR1 LGHNA, CDR2 YSLEER. The V gene end was trimmed by 4 bases and the J gene end by 1 base; junction bases not matched to a gene: 4. The CDR3: CASSPGLGSYNEQFF. As DNA, the CDR3 is TGCGCCAGCAGCCCAGGACTAGGGTCCTACAATGAGCAGTTCTTC.

This clone was seen just once. CDR3 DNA: TGTGCCAGCAGCTTAACCGGGAGGGAGAGTGAAAAACTGTTTTTT. Translating it yields CASSLTGRESEKLFF. This chain links TRBV11-3 with TRBJ1-4; D not certain. CDR1 is SGHNT, CDR2 YENEEA, per germline. The V gene lost 2 bases and the J gene lost 7 bases, with 14 bases spanning the gap. This CDR3 spans 15 amino acids.

The V call is TRBV25-1, the J call TRBJ1-3; D is unresolved. From germline, CDR1 is MGHDK and CDR2 SYGVNS. The CDR3 totals 15 residues. V dropped 3 bases and J dropped 0 bases, with 9 bases sitting between them. CDR3 coding DNA: TGTGCCAGCAGTGATGACTTGCACTCTGGAAACACCATATATTTT. This gives the protein CASSDDLHSGNTIYF.

The gene calls are TRBV18 and TRBJ2-3, with 9 bases matching TRBD2. This CDR3 region has 15 residues. V gave up 3 bases and J gave up 4 bases; unmatched junction bases: 5. The germline CDR1 and CDR2 sequences are KGHSH and LQKENI. CDR3 nucleotide sequence: TGTGCCAGCTCACCTCTAGCGGGGCCGTCAGATACGCAGTATTTT. It specifies CASSPLAGPSDTQYF.

The V and J genes are TRBV6-1 and TRBJ1-5; D is unclear. The V and J ends lost 2 bases and 1 base respectively, with 12 bases between them. This CDR3 region has 16 residues. CDR1 is MNHNS and CDR2 is SASEGT in the germline V gene. CDR3 sequence: CASSENLWQSNQPQHF. The CDR3 DNA sequence: TGTGCCAGCAGTGAAAATCTTTGGCAGAGCAATCAGCCCCAGCATTTT.

V usage is TRBV13 and J usage is TRBJ1-1; maybe TRBD1 (5 bases). The CDR3 sequence is 15 residues long. Germline loops: CDR1 PRHDT, CDR2 FYEKMQ (reference sequence). V was trimmed by 6 bases and J by 1 base, leaving 15 bases between them. The CDR3 reads CASSFNRRGNTEAFF. The DNA for the CDR3 is TGTGCCAGCAGTTTTAACAGGAGAGGGAACACTGAAGCTTTCTTT.